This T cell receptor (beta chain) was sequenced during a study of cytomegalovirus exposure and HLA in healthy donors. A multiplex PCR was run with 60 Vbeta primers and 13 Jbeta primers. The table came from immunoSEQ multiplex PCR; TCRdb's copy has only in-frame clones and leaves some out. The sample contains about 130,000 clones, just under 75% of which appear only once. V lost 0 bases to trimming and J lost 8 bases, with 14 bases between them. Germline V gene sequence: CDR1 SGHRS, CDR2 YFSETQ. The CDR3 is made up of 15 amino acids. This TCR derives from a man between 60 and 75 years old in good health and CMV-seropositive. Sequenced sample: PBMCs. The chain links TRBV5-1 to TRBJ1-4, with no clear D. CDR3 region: CASSLANVGGEKLFF. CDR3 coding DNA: TGCGCCAGCAGCTTGGCCAACGTAGGAGGAGAAAAACTGTTTTTT.